The 20 T cell receptor beta chains given below trace back to one sample, sequenced in a study of Graves' ophthalmopathy and Graves' hyperthyroidism. The authors amplified TCR beta CDR3 regions from RNA transcripts. HTBI primers primed a first-round RT-PCR, and a second-round multiplex PCR followed. TCRdb reanalysed the multiplex PCR reads using MiXCR and keeps one entry per CDR3 protein. Of 740,000 or so distinct CDR3 sequences in the sample, 35% to 50% were seen once. Material: peripheral blood. The receptor source for this set is an adult man with Graves' ophthalmopathy.

V usage is TRBV7-9 and J usage is TRBJ1-3; possible D gene TRBD1, 5 bases. The CDR3 runs to 16 residues. Trimming left V 6 bases short and J 0 bases short, with 15 bases between. Germline V gene data show CDR1 as SEHNR and CDR2 as FQNEAQ (reference sequence). In nucleotides, the CDR3 is TGTGCCAGCAGTTACACGGGTGGGGCCTCTGGAAACACCATATATTTT. Translated: CASSYTGGASGNTIYF. Looking up the rest from reference TRBV7-9 and TRBJ1-3 gives the full variable domain: DTGVSQNPRHKITKRGQNVTFRCDPISEHNRLYWYRQTLGQGPEFLTYFQNEAQLEKSRLLSDRFSAERPKGSFSTLEIQRTEQGDSAMYLCASSYTGGASGNTIYFGEGSWLTVV.

Turning to this clonotype: A junction boundary mismatches the germline segment, possibly from a read error. The chain couples TRBV10-3 to TRBJ1-1; maybe TRBD1 (6 bases). The CDR3 spans 14 residues. CDR1 ENHRY and CDR2 SYGVKD come from the germline V gene. DNA of the CDR3: TGTGCCAGCAGTGAAAGAGCCGGGGGCACTGAAGTTTTCTTT. The encoded protein is CASSERAGGTEVFF.

This clonotype has at least ten counts. The genes are TRBV10-3 and TRBJ1-2; D not certain. Trimming took off 6 bases at V and 8 bases at J, with 19 bases between the two ends. The CDR3 contains 14 residues. Looked up from germline, CDR1 is ENHRY and CDR2 is SYGVKD. CDR3 nucleotides: TGTGCCATCAGCCTTTCAGGACCCGATGGAGGCTACACCTTC. Its translation is CAISLSGPDGGYTF.

The chain uses TRBV4-3 and TRBJ1-1; D is possibly TRBD1 (6 bases). This CDR3 is built from 13 residues. Germline V gene data show CDR1 as LGHNA and CDR2 as YSLEER. The V end was cut by 1 base, the J end by 8 bases, with 11 bases between. As DNA, the CDR3 is TGCGCCAGCAGCCAAGCGGTGACAGGAGAAGCTTTCTTT. Translation: CASSQAVTGEAFF.

This clonotype was seen repeatedly, ten times or more. This rearrangement joins TRBV5-8 to TRBJ1-1; a weak D match, TRBD1 (6 bases). Between the trimmed V and J ends, which lost 4 bases and 0 bases, there was a span of 13 bases. Germline V gene lookup returns CDR1 SGHTS and CDR2 YDEGEE. The CDR3 runs 15 residues. The CDR3 loop reads CASSPRTAMNTEAFF. DNA for the CDR3: TGTGCCAGCAGCCCCCGGACAGCCATGAACACTGAAGCTTTCTTT.

Only one count was recorded for this clonotype. The V call is TRBV29-1, the J call TRBJ1-2; 8 bases line up with TRBD1. With V trimmed by 7 bases and J by 9 bases, 7 bases remained unmatched. This CDR3 comprises 11 residues. Germline-derived CDR1 and CDR2 are SQVTM and ANQGSEA. The CDR3, as DNA: TGCAGCGCTATGGGACAGGACCGCTACACCTTC. Its translation: CSAMGQDRYTF.

The J gene is TRBJ2-5, the V gene TRBV29-1; D ambiguous. This CDR3 has 14 amino acids. The V and J ends lost 0 bases and 1 base respectively, with 9 bases between them. The V gene's germline CDR1 is SQVTM and CDR2 ANQGSEA. CDR3 nucleotides: TGCAGCGTTGAAGATCTGGCGTCCCAAGAGACCCAGTACTTC. Amino acids: CSVEDLASQETQYF.

This sequence joins TRBV25-1 and TRBJ1-3; D gene unclear. The CDR3 spans 15 residues. The V end was cut by 2 bases, the J end by 8 bases, with 16 bases between. Germline CDR1 MGHDK, CDR2 SYGVNS. The CDR3 nucleotides are TGTGCCAGCAGTGAAGTGGGGAACTATGGCTACACCATATATTTT. Translated: CASSEVGNYGYTIYF.

Details on this clonotype: A read error may be the cause here, since a much bigger clone is one base away. The rearrangement joins TRBV2 to TRBJ1-1; the D gene is possibly TRBD1 (5 bases). Germline assignment: CDR1 SNHLY and CDR2 FYNNEI. This CDR3 comprises 13 residues. The CDR3 reads CASSQAGATEAFF. Here the CDR3 DNA reads TGCGCCAGCAGCCAAGCCGGGGCCACTGAAGCTTTCTTT.

This clonotype was detected a few times. This chain uses TRBV19 with TRBJ2-6, with 10 bases lining up with TRBD1. In germline, CDR1 is LNHDA, CDR2 SQIVND (reference sequence). V shed 7 bases and J 1 base; nucleotides not matched to a gene: 7. There are 17 residues in the CDR3. As DNA, the CDR3 is TGTGCCAGTACCGGGACAGGGGAACATTCTGGGGCCAACGTCCTGACTTTC. Amino acid sequence: CASTGTGEHSGANVLTF.

This clonotype was observed many times. V gene TRBV29-1 combines with J gene TRBJ1-3, with D tentatively TRBD1 (5 bases). The CDR3 totals 17 residues. V lost 4 bases, J lost 0 bases, and 19 bases lay in between. Per germline, CDR1 SQVTM and CDR2 ANQGSEA. The CDR3 is CSVGGTAGPNSGNTIYF. The CDR3 DNA reads TGCAGCGTTGGGGGGACCGCGGGCCCTAACTCTGGAAACACCATATATTTT.

This chain joins TRBV6-2 or TRBV6-3 and TRBJ2-7; 10 positions agree with TRBD2. V dropped 6 bases and J dropped 4; count of bases not matched to a gene: 15. There are 17 residues in the CDR3. CDR1 is MNHEY and CDR2 is SVGEGT in the germline V gene. As DNA, the CDR3 is TGTGCCAGCAGCCAAACTAGCGGGGCCGACCGGATTTACGAGCAGTACTTC. Its translation is CASSQTSGADRIYEQYF.

Ten or more counts support this clonotype. CDR3 residues: CASSLGSGCPYNSPLHF. The DNA for the CDR3 is TGTGCCAGCAGCTTAGGCTCAGGGTGCCCCTATAATTCACCCCTCCACTTT. The J gene is TRBJ1-6, the V gene TRBV7-9; perhaps TRBD1 as D (5 bases). Deletions cut 1 base from V and 2 bases from J, with 12 bases between. Germline assignment: CDR1 SEHNR and CDR2 FQNEAQ (reference sequence). The CDR3 consists of 17 residues.

Details on this clonotype: The junction differs from germline at one of its ends, possibly a read error. The rearrangement uses TRBV7-9 and TRBJ1-4; D is undetermined. This CDR3 is built from 14 residues. Germline V gene data show CDR1 as SEHNR and CDR2 as FQNEAQ (reference sequence). As DNA, the CDR3 is TGTACCAGCAGCCATCCCCCAACTAATGAAAAACTGTTTTTT. Residues: CTSSHPPTNEKLFF.

Regarding this clonotype: A much larger clone differs by one base, so this may be a read error. A read error is likely, as this CDR3 ends without the conserved phenylalanine or tryptophan. The chain recombines TRBV15 with TRBJ2-5; TRBD1 matches 10 bases. Germline-derived CDR1 and CDR2 are LNHNV and YYDKDF (reference sequence). The CDR3 covers 17 residues. The ends lost 0 bases at V and 4 bases at J; junction bases unmatched: 8. CDR3 coding DNA: TGTGCCACCAGCAGAGATTTGGACAGGGGGGCGTCAGAGACCCAGTACTAC. Encoded protein: CATSRDLDRGASETQYY.

The chain combines TRBV29-1 with TRBJ2-7; D ambiguous. CDR1 is SQVTM and CDR2 is ANQGSEA in the germline V gene. V was pared by 8 bases and J by 4 bases, with 18 bases between. The CDR3 covers 13 residues. CDR3 bases: TGCAGCTTAGATCCGGGTTCAATTTACGAGCAGTACTTC. As protein: CSLDPGSIYEQYF.

Remarks on this clonotype: Because the CDR3's place on the DNA is in doubt, the DNA is left out and the CDR3 is given as listed by TCRdb. This chain uses TRBV7-9 with TRBJ2-5; whether TRBD2, the table's D call, matches the DNA was not checked. CDR1 is SEHNR, CDR2 FQNEAQ, per germline (reference sequence). The CDR3 comprises 22 residues, both ends counted. CDR3 protein: CASSFYICSARGGGLRQETQYF.

V and J are TRBV29-1 and TRBJ2-3; 8 nucleotides match TRBD1. Germline V gene sequence: CDR1 SQVTM, CDR2 ANQGSEA. The ends lost 7 bases at V and 1 base at J; junction bases unmatched: 4. This CDR3 contains 13 residues. The CDR3 nucleotides read TGCAGCGCAGGACAGGGAGGCACAGATACGCAGTATTTT. Its translation: CSAGQGGTDTQYF.

This clonotype has a count of ten or more. The chain couples TRBV25-1 to TRBJ1-6, with a tentative D call TRBD1 (5 bases). The CDR3 covers 13 residues. In germline, CDR1 is MGHDK, CDR2 SYGVNS. V was shortened by 7 bases and J by 7 bases, with 11 bases between the two germline ends. The CDR3 reads CASIKWGNSPLHF. The CDR3 DNA is TGTGCCAGCATCAAATGGGGGAATTCACCCCTCCACTTT. The entire variable domain, with the rest obtained from reference TRBV25-1 and TRBJ1-6, is as follows: EADIYQTPRYLVIGTGKKITLECSQTMGHDKMYWYQQDPGMELHLIHYSYGVNSTEKGDLSSESTVSRIRTEHFPLTLESARPSHTSQYLCASIKWGNSPLHFGNGTRLTVT.

This clonotype has a handful of counts. The CDR3 spells CSAPALVGHEQYF. CDR3 sequence (DNA): TGCAGTGCGCCCGCACTAGTGGGCCACGAGCAGTACTTC. This chain links TRBV20-1 with TRBJ2-7, with TRBD2 as a possible D gene (5 bases). Trimming pared 6 bases from V and 5 bases from J, leaving 17 bases between. The CDR3 runs to 13 residues. CDR1 is DFQATT and CDR2 is SNEGSKA in the germline V gene (reference sequence).